This T cell receptor (beta chain) emerged from a study of T-cell memory formation after mild COVID-19. Study summary: Most TCR clusters belonged to a single donor.

This clonotype was picked up many times. Using its own MiXCR run on the 5' RACE reads, TCRdb lists one record per CDR3 protein. The sample records some 210,000 distinct CDR3 sequences, about 10% being singletons. CDR1 and CDR2 (germline): MNHEY, SVGAGI. The V gene lost 6 bases and the J gene lost 0 bases, with 15 bases spanning the gap. The CDR3 covers 16 residues. The sequence came from a man aged 18 to 35 who had mild COVID-19 (a few samples of this study predate the infection). Cell type and time point are not known. The chain recombines TRBV6-5 with TRBJ1-5; D may be TRBD1 (5 bases). Sequenced: PBMCs or a T cell subset sorted from them (not recorded which). This CDR3 is CASSSGGRVSNQPQHF. For the CDR3, the DNA is TGTGCCAGCAGCAGCGGGGGACGGGTTAGCAATCAGCCCCAGCATTTT.